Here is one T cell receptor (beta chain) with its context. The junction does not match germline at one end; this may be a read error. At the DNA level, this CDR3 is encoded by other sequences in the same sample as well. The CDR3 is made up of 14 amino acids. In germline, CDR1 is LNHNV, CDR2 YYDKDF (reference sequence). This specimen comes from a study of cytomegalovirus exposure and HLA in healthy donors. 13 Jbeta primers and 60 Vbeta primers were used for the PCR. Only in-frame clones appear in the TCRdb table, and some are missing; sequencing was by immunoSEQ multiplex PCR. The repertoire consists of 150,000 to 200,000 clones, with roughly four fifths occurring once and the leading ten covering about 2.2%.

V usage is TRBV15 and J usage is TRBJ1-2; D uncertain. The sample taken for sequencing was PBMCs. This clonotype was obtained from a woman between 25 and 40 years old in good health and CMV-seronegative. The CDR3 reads CATSREVANYGYTF. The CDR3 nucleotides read TGCGCCACCAGCAGAGAGGTAGCGAACTATGGCTACACCTTC.